Included here is one T cell receptor (beta chain) sequence, with context. Its antigen remains unidentified. The length of the CDR3 is 14 residues. With 4 bases clipped from V and 4 bases from J, the junction kept 2 bases outside the gene matches. Germline lookup yields CDR1 SGHTA and CDR2 FQGTGA. These data originate in a study of radiotherapy plus CTLA-4 blockade in lung cancer. Profiled with immunoSEQ multiplex PCR; TCRdb holds only in-frame clones, not every one. The sample includes about 98,000 clones, around 86% of them seen just once. Overall study findings and caveats: Blood TCR clones of tumor origin expanded after radiotherapy plus ipilimumab.

The TCR sequence derives from a human donor with non-small cell lung cancer who had a partial response to radiotherapy plus ipilimumab. The gene calls are TRBV7-3 and TRBJ2-3; 10 bases are a match to TRBD2. The material sequenced was peripheral blood, taken from a patient treated with radiotherapy plus ipilimumab. CDR3 loop: CASSSGTSADTQYF. CDR3 bases: TGTGCCAGCAGCTCCGGGACTAGCGCAGATACGCAGTATTTT.